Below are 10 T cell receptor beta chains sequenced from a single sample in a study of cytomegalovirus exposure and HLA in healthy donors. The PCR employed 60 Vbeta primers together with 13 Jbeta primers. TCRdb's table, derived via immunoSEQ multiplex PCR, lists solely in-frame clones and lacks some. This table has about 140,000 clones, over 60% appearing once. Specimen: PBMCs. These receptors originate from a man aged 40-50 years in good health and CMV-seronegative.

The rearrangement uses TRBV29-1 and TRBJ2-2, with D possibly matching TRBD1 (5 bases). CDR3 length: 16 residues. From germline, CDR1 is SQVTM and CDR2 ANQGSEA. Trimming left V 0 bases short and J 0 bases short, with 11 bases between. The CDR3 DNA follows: TGCAGCGTTGAAGATCTATGGGGCCCGAACACCGGGGAGCTGTTTTTT. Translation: CSVEDLWGPNTGELFF.

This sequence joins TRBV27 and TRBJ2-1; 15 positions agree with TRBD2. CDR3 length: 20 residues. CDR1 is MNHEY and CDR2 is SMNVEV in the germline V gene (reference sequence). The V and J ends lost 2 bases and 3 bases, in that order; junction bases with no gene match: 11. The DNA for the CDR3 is TGTGCCAGCAGTTTACTAGACGGGACTAGCGGGGGGACGGGCTACAATGAGCAGTTCTTC. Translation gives CASSLLDGTSGGTGYNEQFF.

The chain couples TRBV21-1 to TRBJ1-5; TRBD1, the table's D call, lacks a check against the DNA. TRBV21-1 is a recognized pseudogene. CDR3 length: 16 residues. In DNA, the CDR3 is TGTGCCAGCAGCAAGCGGACAGGGACCGCCGGTCAGCCCCAGCATTTT. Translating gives CASSKRTGTAGQPQHF.

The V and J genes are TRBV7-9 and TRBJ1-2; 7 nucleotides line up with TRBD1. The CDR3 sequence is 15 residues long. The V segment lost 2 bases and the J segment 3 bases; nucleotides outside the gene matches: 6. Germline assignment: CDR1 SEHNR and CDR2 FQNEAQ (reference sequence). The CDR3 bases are TGTGCCAGCAGCTTAACAGGGGATGGGGACTATGGCTACACCTTC. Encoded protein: CASSLTGDGDYGYTF.

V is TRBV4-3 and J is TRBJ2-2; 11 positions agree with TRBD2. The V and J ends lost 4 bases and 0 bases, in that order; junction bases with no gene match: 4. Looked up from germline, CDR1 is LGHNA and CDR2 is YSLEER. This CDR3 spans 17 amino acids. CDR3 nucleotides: TGCGCCAGCAGCCCACCACTAGCGGGGGCGAACACCGGGGAGCTGTTTTTT. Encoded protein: CASSPPLAGANTGELFF.

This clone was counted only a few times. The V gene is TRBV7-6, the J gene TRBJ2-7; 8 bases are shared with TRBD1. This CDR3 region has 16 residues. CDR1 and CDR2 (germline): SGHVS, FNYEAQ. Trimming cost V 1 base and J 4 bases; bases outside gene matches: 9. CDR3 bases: TGTGCCAGCAGCTTAGAAAGGGCAGGGGGCTCTTACGAGCAGTACTTC. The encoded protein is CASSLERAGGSYEQYF.

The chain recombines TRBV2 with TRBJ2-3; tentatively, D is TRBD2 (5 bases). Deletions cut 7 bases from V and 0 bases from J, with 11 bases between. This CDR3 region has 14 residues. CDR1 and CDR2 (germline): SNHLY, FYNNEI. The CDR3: CASTGGRSTDTQYF. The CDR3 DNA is TGTGCCAGCACCGGAGGAAGGAGCACAGATACGCAGTATTTT.

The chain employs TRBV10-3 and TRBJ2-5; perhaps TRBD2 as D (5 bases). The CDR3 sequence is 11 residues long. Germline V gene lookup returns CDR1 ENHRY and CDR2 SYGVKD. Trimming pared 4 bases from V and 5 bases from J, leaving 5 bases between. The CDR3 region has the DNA TGTGCCATCAGTGCGGGGGAGACCCAGTACTTC. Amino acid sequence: CAISAGETQYF.

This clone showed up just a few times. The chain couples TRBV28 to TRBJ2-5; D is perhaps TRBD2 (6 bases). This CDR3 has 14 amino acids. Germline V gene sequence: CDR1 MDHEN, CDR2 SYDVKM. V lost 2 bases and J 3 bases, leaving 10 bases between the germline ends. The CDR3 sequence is CASSLLGSKETQYF. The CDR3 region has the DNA TGTGCCAGCAGTTTACTCGGGAGTAAAGAGACCCAGTACTTC.

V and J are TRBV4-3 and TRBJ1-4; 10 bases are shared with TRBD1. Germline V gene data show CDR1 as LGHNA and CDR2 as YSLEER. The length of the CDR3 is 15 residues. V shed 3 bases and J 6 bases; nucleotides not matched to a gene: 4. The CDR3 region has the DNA TGCGCCAGCAGCCACGACAGGGGGCTGGATGAAAAACTGTTTTTT. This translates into CASSHDRGLDEKLFF.